The 5 T cell receptor beta chains presented below share a single source sample, sequenced in a study of tumor-infiltrating lymphocytes in primary liver carcinoma. Co-extracting RNA and DNA was done with roughly 18-32 mg of unsorted bulk tissue as input. The template, approximately 500 ng total RNA, yielded TCR beta cDNA made with a constant-region primer. A slightly modified ARM-PCR protocol with three nested multiplex PCR rounds produced these TCR beta libraries. With TRBV1-TRBV30 forward primers and a C-beta reverse primer, the first two PCR rounds were run for about 10 cycles each. MiXCR, run by TCRdb on the multiplex PCR reads, gives a single entry per CDR3 protein. The data hold about 84,000 distinct CDR3 sequences, with 72% observed a single time. Sequenced: liver tumor tissue from sampling region 1. The sample's subset: tumor region T1, superior pole. These receptors were obtained from a man in his forties with primary liver carcinoma and hepatitis B virus infection.

The chain uses TRBV10-3 and TRBJ1-1, with 11 bases fitting TRBD1. The CDR3 extends over 14 amino acids. Germline V gene data show CDR1 as ENHRY and CDR2 as SYGVKD. Germline trimming cut 6 bases from V and 4 bases from J; bases unmatched to any gene: 4. CDR3 residues: CAISAGQGGTEAFF. In DNA, the CDR3 is TGTGCCATCAGCGCGGGACAGGGGGGCACTGAAGCTTTCTTT.

With regard to this clonotype: The junction departs from germline at one end; a sequencing error may be responsible. This rearrangement joins TRBV7-9 to TRBJ2-1; a weak D match, TRBD2 (5 bases). Per germline, CDR1 SEHNR and CDR2 FQNEAQ (reference sequence). The length of the CDR3 is 12 residues. The CDR3 DNA reads TGTGCCAGAAGCTTAGCGCGGAATGAGCAGTTCTTC. This encodes CARSLARNEQFF.

As for this clonotype: This may be a read error: a much more frequent sequence differs by one nucleotide. The chain has TRBV7-9 and TRBJ1-3, with a weak D call TRBD1 (5 bases). CDR3 size: 15 residues. Germline lookup yields CDR1 SEHNR and CDR2 FQNEAQ (reference sequence). The CDR3 is CASSLSGYLGNTMYF. CDR3 nucleotides: TGTGCCAGCAGCTTATCAGGGTATCTTGGAAACACCATGTATTTT.

This clonotype is labeled medium-sized. This chain links TRBV11-2 with TRBJ1-1, with 7 bases matching TRBD1. V was clipped by 0 bases and J by 5 bases; unmatched bases: 3. The germline gives CDR1 SGHAT, CDR2 FQNNGV. This CDR3 spans 14 amino acids. This CDR3 reads CASSLDPGGTEAFF. Written as DNA, the CDR3 is TGTGCCAGCAGCTTAGATCCAGGGGGGACTGAAGCTTTCTTT.

With regard to this clonotype: Mismatch with germline at one junction end may stem from a read error. V and J are TRBV11-1 and TRBJ2-3; weak D call: TRBD2 (6 bases). The CDR3 consists of 14 residues. Per germline, CDR1 SGHAT and CDR2 FQDESV (reference sequence). The CDR3 DNA reads TGTGCCAGCGTGGGGGGAGCTGGCACGGATACGCAATATTTT. Translation: CASVGGAGTDTQYF. Looking up the rest from reference TRBV11-1 and TRBJ2-3 gives the full variable domain: EAEVAQSPRYKITEKSQAVAFWCDPISGHATLYWYRQILGQGPELLVQFQDESVVDDSQLPKDRFSAERLKGVDSTLKIQPAELGDSAMYLCASVGGAGTDTQYFGPGTRLTVL.